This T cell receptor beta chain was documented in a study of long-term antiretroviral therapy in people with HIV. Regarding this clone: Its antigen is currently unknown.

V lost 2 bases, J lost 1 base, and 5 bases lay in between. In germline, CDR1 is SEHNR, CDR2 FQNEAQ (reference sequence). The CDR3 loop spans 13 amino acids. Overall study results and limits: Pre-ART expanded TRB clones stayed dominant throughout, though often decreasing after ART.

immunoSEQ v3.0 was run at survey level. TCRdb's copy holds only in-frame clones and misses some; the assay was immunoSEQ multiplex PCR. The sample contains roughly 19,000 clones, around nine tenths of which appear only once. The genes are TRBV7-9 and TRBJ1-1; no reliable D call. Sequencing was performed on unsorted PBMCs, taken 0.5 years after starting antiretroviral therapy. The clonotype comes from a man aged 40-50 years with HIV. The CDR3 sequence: CASSLRENTEAFF. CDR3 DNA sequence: TGTGCCAGCAGCTTACGGGAGAACACTGAAGCTTTCTTT. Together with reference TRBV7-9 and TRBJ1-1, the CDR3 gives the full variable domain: DTGVSQNPRHKITKRGQNVTFRCDPISEHNRLYWYRQTLGQGPEFLTYFQNEAQLEKSRLLSDRFSAERPKGSFSTLEIQRTEQGDSAMYLCASSLRENTEAFFGQGTRLTVV.